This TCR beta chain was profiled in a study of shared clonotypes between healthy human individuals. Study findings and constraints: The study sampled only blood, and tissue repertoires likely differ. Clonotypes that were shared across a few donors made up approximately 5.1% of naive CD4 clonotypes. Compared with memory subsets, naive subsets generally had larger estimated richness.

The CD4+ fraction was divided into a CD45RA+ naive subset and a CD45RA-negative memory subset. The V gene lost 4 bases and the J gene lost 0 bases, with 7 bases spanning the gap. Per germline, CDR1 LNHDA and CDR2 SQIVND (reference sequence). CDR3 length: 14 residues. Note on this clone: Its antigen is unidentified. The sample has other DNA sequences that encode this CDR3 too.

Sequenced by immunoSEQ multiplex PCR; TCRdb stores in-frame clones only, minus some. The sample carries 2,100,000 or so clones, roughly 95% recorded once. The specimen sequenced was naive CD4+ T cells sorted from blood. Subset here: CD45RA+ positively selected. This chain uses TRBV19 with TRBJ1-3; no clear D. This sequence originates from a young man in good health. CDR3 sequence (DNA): TGTGCCAGTAGTACTCAGAACTCTGGAAACACCATATATTTT. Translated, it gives CASSTQNSGNTIYF.